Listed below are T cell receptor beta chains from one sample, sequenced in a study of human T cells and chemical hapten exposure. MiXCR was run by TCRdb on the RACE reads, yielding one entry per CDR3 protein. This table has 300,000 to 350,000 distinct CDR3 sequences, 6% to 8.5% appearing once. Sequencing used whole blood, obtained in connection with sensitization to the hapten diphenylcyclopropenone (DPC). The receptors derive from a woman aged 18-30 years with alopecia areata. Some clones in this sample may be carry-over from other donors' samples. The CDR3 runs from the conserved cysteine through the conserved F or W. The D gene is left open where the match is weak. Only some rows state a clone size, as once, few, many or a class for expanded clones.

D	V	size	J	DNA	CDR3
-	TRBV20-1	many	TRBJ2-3	TGCAGTGCTTACGACGGGGACTTCAGCACAGATACGCAGTATTTT	CSAYDGDFSTDTQYF
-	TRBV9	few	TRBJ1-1	TGTGCCAGCAGCGTAGGGTCCCTATCGATTAACACTGAAGCTTTCTTT	CASSVGSLSINTEAFF
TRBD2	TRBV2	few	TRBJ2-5	TGTGCCAGCAGTGAGACGTCTAGCGGGGTAGAGACCCAGTACTTC	CASSETSSGVETQYF
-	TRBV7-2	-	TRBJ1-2	TGTGCCAGCAGCTTAGAGACAGTATCAGGCTATGGCTACACCTTC	CASSLETVSGYGYTF
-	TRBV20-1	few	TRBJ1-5	TGCAGTGCTCGCTGGGGGGCTGTCGGTCAGCCCCAGCATTTT	CSARWGAVGQPQHF
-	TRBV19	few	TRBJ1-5	TGTGCCAGTAATGGGGGGAGAGATCAGCCCCAGCATTTT	CASNGGRDQPQHF
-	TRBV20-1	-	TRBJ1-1	TGCAGTGCTAGGAGACAGGCGAACACTGAAGCTTTCTTT	CSARRQANTEAFF
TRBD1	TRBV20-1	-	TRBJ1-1	TGCAGTGCTAGAGTAGGGGGCAGGGACACTGAAGCTTTCTTT	CSARVGGRDTEAFF
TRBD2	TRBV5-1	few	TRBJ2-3	TGCGCCAGCAGTTTTAAGCGGGGGGAATCCACAGATACGCAGTATTTT	CASSFKRGESTDTQYF
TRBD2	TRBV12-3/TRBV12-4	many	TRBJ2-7	TGTGCCAGCAGACGCGGGGGTGAATCCTACGAGCAGTACTTC	CASRRGGESYEQYF
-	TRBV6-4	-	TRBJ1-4	TGTGCCAGCAGTGACTCTGTCGGAAATGAAAAACTGTTTTTT	CASSDSVGNEKLFF
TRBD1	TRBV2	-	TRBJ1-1	TGTGCCAGCAGTGAAGACAGGGGGCGCACTGAAGCTTTCTTT	CASSEDRGRTEAFF
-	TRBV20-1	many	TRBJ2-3	TGCAGTGCTAGAGTGGCAGATACGCAGTATTTT	CSARVADTQYF
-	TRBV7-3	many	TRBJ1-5	TGTGCCAGCAGCACTATGGGAGGGCAGCCCCAGCATTTT	CASSTMGGQPQHF
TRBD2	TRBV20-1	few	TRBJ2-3	TGCAGTGCTAGAATTCTAGCGGGGGTCACAGATACGCAGTATTTT	CSARILAGVTDTQYF
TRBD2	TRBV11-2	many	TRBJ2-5	TGTGCCAGCAGCGCCCTACTAGCGAACCAAGAGACCCAGTACTTC	CASSALLANQETQYF
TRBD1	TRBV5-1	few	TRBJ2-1	TGCGCCAGCAGCCCGGGACAGGGGGCGTCTGAGCAGTTCTTC	CASSPGQGASEQFF
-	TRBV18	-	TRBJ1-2	TGTGCCAGCTCATCTCCCGATTTGTCAAAGGGTGATGGCTACACCTTC	CASSSPDLSKGDGYTF
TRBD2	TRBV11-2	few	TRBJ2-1	TGTGCCAGCAGCTTAGATATCCTAGCGGGGGGCGAGCAGTTCTTC	CASSLDILAGGEQFF
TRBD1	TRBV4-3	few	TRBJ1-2	TGCGCCAGCAGCCAAGAGGGGACAGGGGGCCGGGATGGCTACACCTTC	CASSQEGTGGRDGYTF
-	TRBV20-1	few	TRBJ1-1	TGCAGTGCTTCGGACAGCCCGAACACTGAAGCTTTCTTT	CSASDSPNTEAFF
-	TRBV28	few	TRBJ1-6	TGTGCCAGCAGTCTAGATTCCGGGGCACCCCTCCACTTT	CASSLDSGAPLHF